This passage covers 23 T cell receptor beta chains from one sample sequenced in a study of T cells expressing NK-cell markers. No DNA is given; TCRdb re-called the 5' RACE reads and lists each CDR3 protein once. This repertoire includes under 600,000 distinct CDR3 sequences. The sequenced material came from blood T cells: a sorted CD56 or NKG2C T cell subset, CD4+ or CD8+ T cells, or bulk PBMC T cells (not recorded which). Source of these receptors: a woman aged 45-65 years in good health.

CDR3 sequence reads: CASSSWTEYYEQYF. V and J are TRBV4-1 and TRBJ2-7. The CDR3 is 14 residues long. CDR1 and CDR2 (germline): MGHRA, YSYEKL.

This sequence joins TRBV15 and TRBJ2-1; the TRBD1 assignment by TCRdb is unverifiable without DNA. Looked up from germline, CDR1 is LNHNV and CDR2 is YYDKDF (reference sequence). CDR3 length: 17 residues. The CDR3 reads CATSRDGQAAAYNEQFF.

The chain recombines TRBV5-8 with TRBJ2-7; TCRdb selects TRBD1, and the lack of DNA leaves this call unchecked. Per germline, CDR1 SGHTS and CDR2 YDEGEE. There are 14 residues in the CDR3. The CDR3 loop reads CASSLRGAVYEQYF.

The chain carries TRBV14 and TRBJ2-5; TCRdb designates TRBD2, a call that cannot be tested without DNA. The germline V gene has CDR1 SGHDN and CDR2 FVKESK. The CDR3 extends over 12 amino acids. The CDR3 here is CARRGVKETQYF.

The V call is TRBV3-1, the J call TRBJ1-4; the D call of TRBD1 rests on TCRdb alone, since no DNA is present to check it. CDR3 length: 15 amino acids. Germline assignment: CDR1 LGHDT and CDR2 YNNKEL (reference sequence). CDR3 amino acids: CASSQTGSVNEKLFF.

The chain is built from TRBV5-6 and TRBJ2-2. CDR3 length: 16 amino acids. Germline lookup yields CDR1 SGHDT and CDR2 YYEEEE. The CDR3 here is CASSRGMGLNTGELFF.

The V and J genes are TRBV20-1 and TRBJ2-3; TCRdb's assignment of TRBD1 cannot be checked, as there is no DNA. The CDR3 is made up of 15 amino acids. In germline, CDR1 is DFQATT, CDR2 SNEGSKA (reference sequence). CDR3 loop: CSASFLGQRADTQYF.

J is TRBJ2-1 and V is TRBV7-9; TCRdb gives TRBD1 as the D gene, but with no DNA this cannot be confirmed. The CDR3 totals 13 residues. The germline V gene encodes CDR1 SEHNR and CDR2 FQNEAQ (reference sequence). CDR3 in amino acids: CASSAGTDNEQFF. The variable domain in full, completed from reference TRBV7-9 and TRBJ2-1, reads DTGVSQNPRHKITKRGQNVTFRCDPISEHNRLYWYRQTLGQGPEFLTYFQNEAQLEKSRLLSDRFSAERPKGSFSTLEIQRTEQGDSAMYLCASSAGTDNEQFFGPGTRLTVL.

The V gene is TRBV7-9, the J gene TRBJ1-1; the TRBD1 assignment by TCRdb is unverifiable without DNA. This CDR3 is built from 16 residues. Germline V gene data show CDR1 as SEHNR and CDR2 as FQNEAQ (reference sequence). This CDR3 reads CASSPWGQGPNTEAFF.

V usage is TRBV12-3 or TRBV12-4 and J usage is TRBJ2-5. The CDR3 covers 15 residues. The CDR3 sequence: CASSLLQVGEATQYF.

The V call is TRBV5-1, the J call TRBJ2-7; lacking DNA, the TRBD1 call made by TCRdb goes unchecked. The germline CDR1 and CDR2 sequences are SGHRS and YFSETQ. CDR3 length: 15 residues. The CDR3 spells CASKDGTGPLHEQYF.

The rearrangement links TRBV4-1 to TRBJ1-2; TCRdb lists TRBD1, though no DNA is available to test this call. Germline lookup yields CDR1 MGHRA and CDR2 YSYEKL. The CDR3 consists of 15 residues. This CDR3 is CASSQARDSNYGYTF.

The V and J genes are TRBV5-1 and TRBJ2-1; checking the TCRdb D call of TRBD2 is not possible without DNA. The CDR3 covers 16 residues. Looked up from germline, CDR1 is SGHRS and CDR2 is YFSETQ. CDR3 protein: CASSLAGTSGSNEQFF.

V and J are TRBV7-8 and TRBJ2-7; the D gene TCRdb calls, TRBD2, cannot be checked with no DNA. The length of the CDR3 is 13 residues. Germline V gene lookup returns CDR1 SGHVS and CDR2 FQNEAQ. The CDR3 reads CASSSRTSGEQYF. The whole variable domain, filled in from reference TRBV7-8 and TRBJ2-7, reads GAGVSQSPRYKVAKRGQDVALRCDPISGHVSLFWYQQALGQGPEFLTYFQNEAQLDKSGLPSDRFFAERPEGSVSTLKIQRTQQEDSAVYLCASSSRTSGEQYFGPGTRLTVT.

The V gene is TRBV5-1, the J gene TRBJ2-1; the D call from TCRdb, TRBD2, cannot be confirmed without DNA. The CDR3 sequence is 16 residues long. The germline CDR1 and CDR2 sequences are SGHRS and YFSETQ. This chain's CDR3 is CASSLLSSGKNNEQFF. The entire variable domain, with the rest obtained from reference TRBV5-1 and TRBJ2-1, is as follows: KAGVTQTPRYLIKTRGQQVTLSCSPISGHRSVSWYQQTPGQGLQFLFEYFSETQRNKGNFPGRFSGRQFSNSRSEMNVSTLELGDSALYLCASSLLSSGKNNEQFFGPGTRLTVL.

The CDR3 reads CASSDSDRGREKLFF. The gene calls are TRBV25-1 and TRBJ1-4; TCRdb reports TRBD1, a call that lacks DNA to check it against. Per germline, CDR1 MGHDK and CDR2 SYGVNS. The CDR3 is 15 residues long. The whole variable domain, remainder taken from reference TRBV25-1 and TRBJ1-4, is EADIYQTPRYLVIGTGKKITLECSQTMGHDKMYWYQQDPGMELHLIHYSYGVNSTEKGDLSSESTVSRIRTEHFPLTLESARPSHTSQYLCASSDSDRGREKLFFGSGTQLSVL.

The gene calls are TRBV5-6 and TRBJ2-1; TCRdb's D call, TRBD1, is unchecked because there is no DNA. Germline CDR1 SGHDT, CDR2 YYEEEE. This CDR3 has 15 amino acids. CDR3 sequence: CASSLGQGARYSWFF.

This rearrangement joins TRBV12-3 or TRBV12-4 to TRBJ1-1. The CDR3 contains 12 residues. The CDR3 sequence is CASSLDVSRAFF.

The CDR3 reads CASSQGVTRYNEQFF. This rearrangement joins TRBV18 to TRBJ2-1; lacking DNA, the TRBD1 call made by TCRdb goes unchecked. CDR3 length equals 15 residues. CDR1 is KGHSH and CDR2 is LQKENI in the germline V gene.

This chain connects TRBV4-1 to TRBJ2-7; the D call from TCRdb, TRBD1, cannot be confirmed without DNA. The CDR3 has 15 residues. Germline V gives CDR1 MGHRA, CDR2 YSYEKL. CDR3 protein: CASSRIGQGGNEQYF.

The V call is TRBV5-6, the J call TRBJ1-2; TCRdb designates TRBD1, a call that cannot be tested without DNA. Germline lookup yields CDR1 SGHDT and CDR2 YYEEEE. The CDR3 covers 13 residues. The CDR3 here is CASSRDHPEGYTF.

The CDR3 is CASSLVTAYTIYF. The chain combines TRBV7-2 with TRBJ1-3. Germline values: CDR1 SGHTA, CDR2 FQGNSA. The CDR3 totals 13 residues. Drawing the rest from reference TRBV7-2 and TRBJ1-3, the complete variable domain is GAGVSQSPSNKVTEKGKDVELRCDPISGHTALYWYRQSLGQGLEFLIYFQGNSAPDKSGLPSDRFSAERTGGSVSTLTIQRTQQEDSAVYLCASSLVTAYTIYFGEGSWLTVV.

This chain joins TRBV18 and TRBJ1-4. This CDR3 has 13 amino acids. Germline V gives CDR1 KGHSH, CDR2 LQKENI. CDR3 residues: CASSTATNEKLFF.